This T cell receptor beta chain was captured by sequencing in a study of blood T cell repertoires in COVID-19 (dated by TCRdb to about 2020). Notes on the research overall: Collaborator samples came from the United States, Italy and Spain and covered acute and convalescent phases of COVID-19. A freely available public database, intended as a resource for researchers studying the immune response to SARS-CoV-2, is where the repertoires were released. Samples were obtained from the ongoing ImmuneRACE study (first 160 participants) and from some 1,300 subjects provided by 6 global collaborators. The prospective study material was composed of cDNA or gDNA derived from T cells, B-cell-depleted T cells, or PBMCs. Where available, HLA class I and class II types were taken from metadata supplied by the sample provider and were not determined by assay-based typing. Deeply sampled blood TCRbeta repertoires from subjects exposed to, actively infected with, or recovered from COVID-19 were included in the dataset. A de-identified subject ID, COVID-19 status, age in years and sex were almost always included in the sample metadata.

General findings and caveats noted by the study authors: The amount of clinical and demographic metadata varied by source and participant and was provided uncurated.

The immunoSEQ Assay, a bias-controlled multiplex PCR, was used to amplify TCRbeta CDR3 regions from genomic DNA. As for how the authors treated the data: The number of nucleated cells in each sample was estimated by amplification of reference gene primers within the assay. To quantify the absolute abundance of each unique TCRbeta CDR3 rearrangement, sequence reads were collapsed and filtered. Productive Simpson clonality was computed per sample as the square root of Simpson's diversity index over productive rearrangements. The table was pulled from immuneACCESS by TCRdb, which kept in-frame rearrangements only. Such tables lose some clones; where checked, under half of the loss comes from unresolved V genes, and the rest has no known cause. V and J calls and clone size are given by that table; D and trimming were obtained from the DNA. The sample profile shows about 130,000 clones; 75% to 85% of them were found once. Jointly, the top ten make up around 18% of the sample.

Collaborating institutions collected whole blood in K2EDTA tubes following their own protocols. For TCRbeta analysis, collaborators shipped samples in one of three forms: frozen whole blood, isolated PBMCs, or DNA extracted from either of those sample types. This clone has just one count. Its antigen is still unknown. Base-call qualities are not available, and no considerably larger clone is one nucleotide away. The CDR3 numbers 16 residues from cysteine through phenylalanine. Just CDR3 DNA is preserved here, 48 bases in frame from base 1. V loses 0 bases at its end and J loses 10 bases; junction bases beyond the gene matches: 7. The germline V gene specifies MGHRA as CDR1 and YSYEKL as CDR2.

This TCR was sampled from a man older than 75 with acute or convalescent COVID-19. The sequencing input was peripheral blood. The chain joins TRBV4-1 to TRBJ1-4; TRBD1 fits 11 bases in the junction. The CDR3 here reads CASSQDPRDRGVKLFF. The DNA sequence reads TGCGCCAGCAGCCAAGATCCCCGGGACAGGGGGGTAAAACTGTTTTTT.